This paragraph reports one T cell receptor beta chain. Produced via immunoSEQ multiplex PCR; TCRdb's table is partial and in-frame only. The sample contains some 75,000 clones, roughly 84% of which appear only once. This record comes from a study of T cell responses to AZD1222 COVID-19 vaccine. CDR1 and CDR2 from the germline V gene are SGHVS and FQNEAQ. V gave up 5 bases and J gave up 0 bases, with 14 bases separating them. This CDR3 spans 16 amino acids. The sample consisted of peripheral blood, taken on day 0 of AZD1222 vaccination. This sequence joins TRBV7-8 and TRBJ2-1; D remains ambiguous. The receptor's source is an adult in good health. The CDR3 is CASSLRTVSSYNEQFF. DNA for the CDR3: TGTGCCAGCAGCCTTAGGACCGTGAGCTCCTACAATGAGCAGTTCTTC. The full variable domain, with the rest looked up from reference TRBV7-8 and TRBJ2-1, is GAGVSQSPRYKVAKRGQDVALRCDPISGHVSLFWYQQALGQGPEFLTYFQNEAQLDKSGLPSDRFFAERPEGSVSTLKIQRTQQEDSAVYLCASSLRTVSSYNEQFFGPGTRLTVL.